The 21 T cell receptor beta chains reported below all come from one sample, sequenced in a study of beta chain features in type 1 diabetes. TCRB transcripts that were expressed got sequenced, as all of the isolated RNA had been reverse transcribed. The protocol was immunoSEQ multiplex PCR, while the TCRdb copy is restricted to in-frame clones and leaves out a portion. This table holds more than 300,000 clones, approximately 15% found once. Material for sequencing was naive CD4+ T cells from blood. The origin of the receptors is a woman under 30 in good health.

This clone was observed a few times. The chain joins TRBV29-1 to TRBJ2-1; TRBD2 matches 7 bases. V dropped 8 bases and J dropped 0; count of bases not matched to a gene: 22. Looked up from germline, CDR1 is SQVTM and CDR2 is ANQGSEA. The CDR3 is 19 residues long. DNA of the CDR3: TGCAGCACTAAAAGGGGCGGGAGCGAAACTGCTAGCTCCTACAATGAGCAGTTCTTC. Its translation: CSTKRGGSETASSYNEQFF.

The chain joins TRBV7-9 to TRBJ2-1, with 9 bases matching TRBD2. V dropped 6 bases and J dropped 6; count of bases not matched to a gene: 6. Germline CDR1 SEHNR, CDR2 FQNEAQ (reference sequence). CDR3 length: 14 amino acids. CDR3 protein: CASSRETSGNEQFF. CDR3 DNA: TGTGCCAGCAGTCGGGAGACTAGCGGCAATGAGCAGTTCTTC.

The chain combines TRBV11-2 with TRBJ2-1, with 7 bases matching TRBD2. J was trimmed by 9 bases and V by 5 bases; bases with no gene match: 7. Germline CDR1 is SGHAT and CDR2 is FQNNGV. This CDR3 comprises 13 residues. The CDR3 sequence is CASSPRWEGEQFF. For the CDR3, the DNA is TGTGCCAGCAGCCCCCGATGGGAGGGTGAGCAGTTCTTC.

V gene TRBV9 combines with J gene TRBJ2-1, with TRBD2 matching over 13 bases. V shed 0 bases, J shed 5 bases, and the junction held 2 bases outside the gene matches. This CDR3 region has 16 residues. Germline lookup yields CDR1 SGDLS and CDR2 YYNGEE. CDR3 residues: CASSVGGLAGNNEQFF. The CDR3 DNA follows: TGTGCCAGCAGCGTAGGGGGACTAGCGGGAAACAATGAGCAGTTCTTC.

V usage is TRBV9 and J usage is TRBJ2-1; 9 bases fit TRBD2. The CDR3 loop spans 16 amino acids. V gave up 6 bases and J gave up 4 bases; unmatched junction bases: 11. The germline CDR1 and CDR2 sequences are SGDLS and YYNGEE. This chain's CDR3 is CASNKVAGGSYNEQFF. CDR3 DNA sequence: TGTGCCAGCAACAAAGTGGCGGGAGGGAGTTACAATGAGCAGTTCTTC.

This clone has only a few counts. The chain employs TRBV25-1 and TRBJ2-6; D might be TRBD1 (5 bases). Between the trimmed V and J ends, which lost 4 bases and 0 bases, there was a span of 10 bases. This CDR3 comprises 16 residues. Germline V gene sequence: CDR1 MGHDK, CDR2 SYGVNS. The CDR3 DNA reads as TGTGCCAGCAGTGCCCTGGGGCTCTCTGGGGCCAACGTCCTGACTTTC. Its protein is CASSALGLSGANVLTF.

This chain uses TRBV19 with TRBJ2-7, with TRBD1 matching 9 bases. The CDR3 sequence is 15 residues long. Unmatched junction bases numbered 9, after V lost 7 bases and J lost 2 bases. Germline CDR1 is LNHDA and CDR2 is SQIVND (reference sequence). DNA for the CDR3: TGTGCCAGTATTGCGAGGGACAGGGTGACCTACGAGCAGTACTTC. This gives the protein CASIARDRVTYEQYF.

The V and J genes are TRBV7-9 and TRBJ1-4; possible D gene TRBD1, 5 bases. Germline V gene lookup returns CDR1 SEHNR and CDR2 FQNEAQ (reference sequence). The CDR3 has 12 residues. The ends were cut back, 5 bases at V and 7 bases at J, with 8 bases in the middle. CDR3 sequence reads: CASSRQGEKLFF. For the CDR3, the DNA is TGTGCCAGCAGCCGCCAGGGTGAAAAACTGTTTTTT.

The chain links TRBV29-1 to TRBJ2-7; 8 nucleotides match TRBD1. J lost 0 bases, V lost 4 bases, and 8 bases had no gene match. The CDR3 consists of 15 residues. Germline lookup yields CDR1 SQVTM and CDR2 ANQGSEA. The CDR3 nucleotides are TGCAGCGTTGCGGGACAGGTCCCCCTCTCCTACGAGCAGTACTTC. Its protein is CSVAGQVPLSYEQYF.

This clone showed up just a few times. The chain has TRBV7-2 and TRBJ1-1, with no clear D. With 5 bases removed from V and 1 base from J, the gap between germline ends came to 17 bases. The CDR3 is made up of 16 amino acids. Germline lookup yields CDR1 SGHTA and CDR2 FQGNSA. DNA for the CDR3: TGTGCCAGCAGCCCACGGAGCGTCAGCAAGAACACTGAAGCTTTCTTT. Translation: CASSPRSVSKNTEAFF. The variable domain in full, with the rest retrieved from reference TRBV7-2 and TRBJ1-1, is GAGVSQSPSNKVTEKGKDVELRCDPISGHTALYWYRQSLGQGLEFLIYFQGNSAPDKSGLPSDRFSAERTGGSVSTLTIQRTQQEDSAVYLCASSPRSVSKNTEAFFGQGTRLTVV.

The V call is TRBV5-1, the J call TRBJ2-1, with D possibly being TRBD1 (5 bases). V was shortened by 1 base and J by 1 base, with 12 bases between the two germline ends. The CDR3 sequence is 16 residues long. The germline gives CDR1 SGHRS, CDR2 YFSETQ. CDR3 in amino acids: CASSLQGAQSYNEQFF. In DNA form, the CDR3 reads TGCGCCAGCAGCTTGCAGGGTGCCCAATCCTACAATGAGCAGTTCTTC. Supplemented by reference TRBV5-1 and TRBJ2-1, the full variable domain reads KAGVTQTPRYLIKTRGQQVTLSCSPISGHRSVSWYQQTPGQGLQFLFEYFSETQRNKGNFPGRFSGRQFSNSRSEMNVSTLELGDSALYLCASSLQGAQSYNEQFFGPGTRLTVL.

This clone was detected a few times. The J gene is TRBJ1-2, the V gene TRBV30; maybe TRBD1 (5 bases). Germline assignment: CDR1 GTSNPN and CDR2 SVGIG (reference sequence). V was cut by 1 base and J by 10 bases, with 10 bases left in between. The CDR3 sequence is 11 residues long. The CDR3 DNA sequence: TGTGCCTGGAGTGGGGGGGTAGCCTACACCTTC. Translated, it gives CAWSGGVAYTF.

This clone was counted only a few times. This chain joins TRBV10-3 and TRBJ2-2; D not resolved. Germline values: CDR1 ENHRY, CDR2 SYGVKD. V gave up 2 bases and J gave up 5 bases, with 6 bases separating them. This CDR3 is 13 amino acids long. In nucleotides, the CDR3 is TGTGCCATCAGTGAGAGAGAGACCGGGGAGCTGTTTTTT. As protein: CAISERETGELFF.

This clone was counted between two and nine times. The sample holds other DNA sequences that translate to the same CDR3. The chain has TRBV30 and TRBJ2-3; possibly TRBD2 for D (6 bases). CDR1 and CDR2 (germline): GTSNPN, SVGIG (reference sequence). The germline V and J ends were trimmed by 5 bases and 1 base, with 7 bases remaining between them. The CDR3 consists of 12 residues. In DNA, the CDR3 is TGTGCCTGGTCTAGCGGCACAGATACGCAGTATTTT. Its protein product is CAWSSGTDTQYF.

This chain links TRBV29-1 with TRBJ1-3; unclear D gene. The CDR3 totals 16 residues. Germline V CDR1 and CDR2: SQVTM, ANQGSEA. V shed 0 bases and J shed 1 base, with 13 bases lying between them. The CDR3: CSVEDGGLASGNTIYF. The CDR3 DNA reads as TGCAGCGTTGAAGATGGAGGACTTGCTTCTGGAAACACCATATATTTT.

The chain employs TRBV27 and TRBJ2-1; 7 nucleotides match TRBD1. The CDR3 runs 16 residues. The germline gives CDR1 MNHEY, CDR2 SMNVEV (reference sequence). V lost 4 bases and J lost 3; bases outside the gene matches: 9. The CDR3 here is CASSSSATGDYNEQFF. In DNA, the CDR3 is TGTGCCAGCAGTTCCTCGGCTACAGGGGACTACAATGAGCAGTTCTTC.

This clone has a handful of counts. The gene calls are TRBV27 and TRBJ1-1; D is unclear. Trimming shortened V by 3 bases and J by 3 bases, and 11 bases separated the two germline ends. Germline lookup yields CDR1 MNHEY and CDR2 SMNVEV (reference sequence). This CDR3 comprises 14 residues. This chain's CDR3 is CASSLRGYHTEAFF. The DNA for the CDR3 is TGTGCCAGCAGTTTGCGGGGATACCACACTGAAGCTTTCTTT.

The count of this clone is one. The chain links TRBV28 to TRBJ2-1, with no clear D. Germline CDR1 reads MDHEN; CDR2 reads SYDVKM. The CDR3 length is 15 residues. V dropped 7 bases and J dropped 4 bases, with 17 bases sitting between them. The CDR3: CASTPNPRRYNEQFF. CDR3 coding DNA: TGTGCCAGCACCCCCAACCCTCGGCGGTACAATGAGCAGTTCTTC.

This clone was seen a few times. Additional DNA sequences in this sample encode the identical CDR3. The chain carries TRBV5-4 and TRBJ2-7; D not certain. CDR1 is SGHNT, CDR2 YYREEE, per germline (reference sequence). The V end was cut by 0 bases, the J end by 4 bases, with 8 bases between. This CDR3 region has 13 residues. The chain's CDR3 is CASSLGSSYEQYF. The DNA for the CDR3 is TGTGCCAGCAGCTTGGGATCCAGTTACGAGCAGTACTTC.

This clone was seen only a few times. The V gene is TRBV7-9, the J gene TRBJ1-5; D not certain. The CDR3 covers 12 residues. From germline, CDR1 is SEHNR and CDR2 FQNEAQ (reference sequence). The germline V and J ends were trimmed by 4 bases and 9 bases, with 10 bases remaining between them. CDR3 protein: CASSWNLGPQHF. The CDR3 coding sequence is TGTGCCAGCAGCTGGAATCTAGGGCCCCAGCATTTT.

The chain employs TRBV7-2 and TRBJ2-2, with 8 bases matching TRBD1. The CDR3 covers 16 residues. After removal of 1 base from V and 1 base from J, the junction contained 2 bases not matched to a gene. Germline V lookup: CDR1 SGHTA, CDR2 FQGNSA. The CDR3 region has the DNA TGTGCCAGCAGCTTAGTGGACAGGGTGAACACCGGGGAGCTGTTTTTT. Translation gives CASSLVDRVNTGELFF.